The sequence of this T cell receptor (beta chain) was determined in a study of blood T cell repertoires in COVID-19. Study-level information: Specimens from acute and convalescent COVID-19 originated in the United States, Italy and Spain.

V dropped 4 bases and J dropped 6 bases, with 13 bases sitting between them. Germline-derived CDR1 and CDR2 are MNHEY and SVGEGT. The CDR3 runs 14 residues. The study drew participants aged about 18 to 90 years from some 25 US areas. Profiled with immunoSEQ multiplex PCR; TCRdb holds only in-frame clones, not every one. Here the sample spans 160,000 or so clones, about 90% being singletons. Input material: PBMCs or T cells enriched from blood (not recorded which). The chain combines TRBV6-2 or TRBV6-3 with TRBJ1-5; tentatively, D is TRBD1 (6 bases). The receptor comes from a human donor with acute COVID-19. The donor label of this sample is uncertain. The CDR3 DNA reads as TGTGCCAGCAGTTCCTTTCAGGGGAGTCAGCCCCAGCATTTT. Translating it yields CASSSFQGSQPQHF.